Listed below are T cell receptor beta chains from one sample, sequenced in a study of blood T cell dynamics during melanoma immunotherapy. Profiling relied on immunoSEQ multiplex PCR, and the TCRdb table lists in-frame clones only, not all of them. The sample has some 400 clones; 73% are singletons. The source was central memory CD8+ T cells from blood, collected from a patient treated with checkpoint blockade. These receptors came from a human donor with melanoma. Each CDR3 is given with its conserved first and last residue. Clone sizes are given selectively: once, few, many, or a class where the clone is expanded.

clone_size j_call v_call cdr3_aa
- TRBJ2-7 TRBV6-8 CASSSGTSGTYEQYF
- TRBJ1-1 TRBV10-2 CASRSDKNTEAFF
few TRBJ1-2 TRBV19 CASSTVPVSGGYGYTF
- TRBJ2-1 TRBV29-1 CSVEDGTSGYNEQFF
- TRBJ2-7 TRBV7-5 CARSLLFRSHYEQYF
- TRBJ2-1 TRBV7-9 CASSLVGGAREQFF
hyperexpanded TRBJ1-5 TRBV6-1 CASSEGEGQGNQPQHF
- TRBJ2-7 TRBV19 CASSDLADREEQYF
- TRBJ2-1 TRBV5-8 CASSQDMGFQFF
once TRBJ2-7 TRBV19 CASSMARDRAYEQYF
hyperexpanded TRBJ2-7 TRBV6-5 CANPGIQYF